This TCR beta chain was captured by sequencing in a study of shared clonotypes between healthy human individuals. Study outcomes and limitations: Naive CD4 clonotypes overlapped across several donors at approximately 4.5%.

As regards this clone: Antigen specificity is unknown.

Using immunoSEQ multiplex PCR, the repertoire was profiled, and TCRdb retains in-frame clones only, with some absent. Altogether more than 2,000,000 clones are present, approximately 93% being singletons, with the ten largest covering 0.35% to 0.5%. Germline V gene sequence: CDR1 SGHTS, CDR2 YDEGEE. V lost 0 bases and J lost 0; bases outside the gene matches: 8. There are 19 residues in the CDR3. This chain joins TRBV5-8 and TRBJ2-6, with 8 bases fitting TRBD1. The sequence was collected from a man aged 18 to 29 in good health. Some clones in this sample may be carry-over from other donors' samples. Sequencing was carried out using naive CD4+ T cells from PBMCs. Subset defined: CD45RA+ positively selected. CDR3 in amino acids: CASSLAGPTGDSGANVLTF. The CDR3, as DNA: TGTGCCAGCAGCTTGGCAGGCCCGACAGGGGACTCTGGGGCCAACGTCCTGACTTTC. The variable domain in full, completed from reference TRBV5-8 and TRBJ2-6, reads EAGVTQSPTHLIKTRGQQATLRCSPISGHTSVYWYQQALGLGLQFLLWYDEGEERNRGNFPPRFSGRQFPNYSSELNVNALELEDSALYLCASSLAGPTGDSGANVLTFGAGSRLTVL.